This T cell receptor (beta chain) comes out of a study of cytomegalovirus exposure and HLA in healthy donors. Germline CDR1 and CDR2: SGHVS and FQNEAQ. There are 12 residues in the CDR3. Trimming shortened V by 0 bases and J by 7 bases, and 7 bases separated the two germline ends. This clone was recorded only once. The PCR had 60 Vbeta and 13 Jbeta primers. Assay: immunoSEQ multiplex PCR; the TCRdb copy retains only in-frame clones and omits some. The repertoire includes some 91,000 clones, around 80% of them detected once, and roughly 0.71% sits in the top ten. The source of this sequence is a woman aged 55-70 years in good health and CMV-seronegative. This chain links TRBV7-8 with TRBJ2-7; D gene unclear. Sequenced input: PBMCs. CDR3 residues: CASSLASQEQYF. In DNA, the CDR3 is TGTGCCAGCAGCTTAGCCAGTCAAGAGCAGTACTTC.